The 8 T cell receptor beta chains below were found in one sample sequenced in a study of T-cell reconstitution after alpha-beta-depleted transplantation in children. TCRbeta library preparation incorporated unique molecular identifiers. A single record per CDR3 protein comes from TCRdb applying MiXCR to the PCR reads. The sample holds more than 400,000 distinct CDR3 sequences; about an eighth are singletons and the top ten take around 13%. Sample: PBMCs, mostly from graft donor cells, taken 180 days after TCRalphabeta/CD19-depleted stem cell transplant. The receptors originated from a female patient aged 2 to 10 who had a stem cell transplant for aplastic anemia, so the T cells may come from the graft donor.

This clonotype was seen a handful of times. J is TRBJ2-2 and V is TRBV7-9; no clear D. The CDR3 length is 17 residues. CDR1 and CDR2 (germline): SEHNR, FQNEAQ (reference sequence). V was shortened by 2 bases and J by 4 bases, with 17 bases between the two germline ends. This CDR3 reads CASSLPVTWLSTGELFF. The CDR3 DNA follows: TGTGCCAGCAGCTTACCCGTGACATGGCTGTCCACCGGGGAGCTGTTTTTT.

In its sample, this clonotype was seen a few times. This rearrangement joins TRBV3-1 to TRBJ1-1; the match to TRBD1 covers 8 bases. After removal of 2 bases from V and 5 bases from J, the junction contained 16 bases not matched to a gene. Germline V gene data show CDR1 as LGHDT and CDR2 as YNNKEL (reference sequence). The CDR3 has 18 amino acids. In nucleotides, the CDR3 is TGTGCCAGCAGCCAACGTTGGGACAGGCCCCTCCTGGGTACTGAAGCTTTCTTT. This encodes CASSQRWDRPLLGTEAFF. The entire variable domain, with the rest obtained from reference TRBV3-1 and TRBJ1-1, is as follows: DTAVSQTPKYLVTQMGNDKSIKCEQNLGHDTMYWYKQDSKKFLKIMFSYNNKELIINETVPNRFSPKSPDKAHLNLHINSLELGDSAVYFCASSQRWDRPLLGTEAFFGQGTRLTVV.

This clonotype was detected a few times. The chain links TRBV20-1 to TRBJ1-5, with D unclear. Between the trimmed V and J ends, which lost 2 bases and 3 bases, there was a span of 20 bases. The CDR3 totals 17 residues. Germline V gene lookup returns CDR1 DFQATT and CDR2 SNEGSKA (reference sequence). The CDR3 spells CSARPPIGVIDNQPQHF. The CDR3 DNA follows: TGCAGTGCTAGACCCCCAATTGGGGTCATTGACAATCAGCCCCAGCATTTT.

This clonotype was picked up a small number of times. The chain carries TRBV20-1 and TRBJ2-2, with 7 positions matching TRBD2. This CDR3 is 16 amino acids long. Per germline, CDR1 DFQATT and CDR2 SNEGSKA (reference sequence). J was trimmed by 4 bases and V by 0 bases; bases with no gene match: 8. CDR3 protein: CSARDLREGRTGELFF. In nucleotides, the CDR3 is TGCAGTGCTAGAGATTTGAGGGAGGGACGCACCGGGGAGCTGTTTTTT.

This clonotype came up many times. V usage is TRBV20-1 and J usage is TRBJ1-4, with 11 bases matching TRBD1. After removal of 6 bases from V and 0 bases from J, the junction contained 6 bases not matched to a gene. The V gene's germline CDR1 is DFQATT and CDR2 SNEGSKA (reference sequence). CDR3 length: 16 residues. The CDR3 nucleotides are TGCAGTGCACAACCGGGACAGGGGGCAACTAATGAAAAACTGTTTTTT. The encoded protein is CSAQPGQGATNEKLFF.

The chain recombines TRBV29-1 with TRBJ2-7, with D tentatively TRBD2 (6 bases). The germline V and J ends were trimmed by 2 bases and 5 bases, with 10 bases remaining between them. Germline values: CDR1 SQVTM, CDR2 ANQGSEA. The CDR3 sequence is 12 residues long. The CDR3 spells CSVERGTHEQYF. CDR3 nucleotide sequence: TGCAGCGTTGAACGGGGGACCCACGAGCAGTACTTC.

J is TRBJ1-1 and V is TRBV11-2; TRBD1 is a possible D gene (6 bases). This CDR3 is built from 17 residues. Trimming shortened V by 7 bases and J by 1 base, and 22 bases separated the two germline ends. The germline CDR1 and CDR2 sequences are SGHAT and FQNNGV. CDR3 nucleotides: TGTGCCAGCATCCGAGAATTAGCGACAGGCCCGAACACTGAAGCTTTCTTT. This encodes CASIRELATGPNTEAFF.

This clonotype was seen only a few times. The chain has TRBV20-1 and TRBJ2-4; 10 bases are shared with TRBD2. Germline V CDR1 and CDR2: DFQATT, SNEGSKA (reference sequence). The V and J ends lost 0 bases and 0 bases, in that order; junction bases with no gene match: 8. There are 18 residues in the CDR3. The CDR3 region has the DNA TGCAGTGCTAGAGAAACTAGCGGGACCCGACTAGCCAAAAACATTCAGTACTTC. Amino acids: CSARETSGTRLAKNIQYF.